This TCR beta chain is from a study of blood T cell repertoires in COVID-19. Study as a whole: There were acute and convalescent COVID-19 samples, and they came from the United States, Italy and Spain. In each case, the material was cDNA or gDNA derived from T cells, B-cell-depleted T cells, or PBMCs.

Patients in Seattle were enrolled during active infection, then followed longitudinally. Original handling: By means of reference gene primer amplification, nucleated cell counts were estimated. Generated by immunoSEQ multiplex PCR, the TCRdb table keeps only in-frame clones and is missing some. V, J and clone size reflect that table, while D and trimming were determined from the DNA. The table shows approximately 63,000 clones, with more than 80% occurring only once. V lost 2 bases to trimming and J lost 1 base; unmatched junction nucleotides: 5. The CDR3 loop spans 16 amino acids. CDR1 is GTSNPN and CDR2 is SVGIG in the germline V gene (reference sequence). This clone was seen just once.

The chain joins TRBV30 to TRBJ1-4; TRBD1 agrees at 9 bases. Source material: peripheral blood. The origin of this receptor is a woman aged 55-75 years with COVID-19, enrolled during active disease. The chain's CDR3 is CAWSTGGIGTNEKLFF. CDR3 DNA: TGTGCCTGGAGTACAGGGGGCATTGGAACTAATGAAAAACTGTTTTTT.